Shown below are 28 T cell receptor beta chains from a single sample sequenced in a study of blood T cell repertoires in COVID-19. The method was immunoSEQ multiplex PCR; TCRdb's version includes in-frame clones alone and lacks a portion of them. The sample contains about 130,000 clones, less than 85% of which appear only once. Material for sequencing was peripheral blood. The source is a woman aged 55-70 years with acute or convalescent COVID-19.

This chain joins TRBV19 and TRBJ1-1; the match to TRBD1 covers 7 bases. The CDR3 loop spans 14 amino acids. Germline V gene data show CDR1 as LNHDA and CDR2 as SQIVND (reference sequence). The V segment lost 3 bases and the J segment 7 bases; nucleotides outside the gene matches: 8. The CDR3 spells CASSIQQGRYEAFF. The CDR3 DNA reads as TGTGCCAGTAGTATTCAACAGGGGAGATATGAAGCTTTCTTT.

This CDR3 reads CASNLYRTGANVLTF. The CDR3 region has the DNA TGTGCCAGCAACCTATACAGGACTGGGGCCAACGTCCTGACTTTC. The chain recombines TRBV7-2 with TRBJ2-6; D may be TRBD1 (5 bases). Germline lookup yields CDR1 SGHTA and CDR2 FQGNSA. The CDR3 is 15 residues long. V shed 7 bases and J shed 2 bases, with 12 bases lying between them.

The rearrangement links TRBV7-3 to TRBJ1-6, with 9 positions matching TRBD1. The CDR3 runs 15 residues. Germline lookup yields CDR1 SGHTA and CDR2 FQGTGA. J gave up 8 bases and V 4 bases, and 6 bases lay outside the gene matches. The CDR3 DNA reads TGTGCCAGCAGCTCCGGGACAGGGAGTGATTCACCCCTCCACTTT. This encodes CASSSGTGSDSPLHF.

This clone occurred a few times. The chain uses TRBV5-3 and TRBJ1-6; D is undetermined. TRBV5-3 is placed among ORFs of uncertain function. V was clipped by 10 bases and J by 6 bases, with 14 bases between them. The CDR3 is 13 residues long. This CDR3 reads CAPREACNSPLHF. As DNA, the CDR3 is TGTGCCCCTCGAGAGGCCTGTAATTCACCCCTCCACTTT.

CDR3 DNA sequence: TGTGCCAGCAGTTACCCGCAGGGAGGTTTGGCCGGGGAGCTGTTTTTT. Residues: CASSYPQGGLAGELFF. The chain is built from TRBV6-6 and TRBJ2-2; weak D call: TRBD2 (6 bases). This CDR3 spans 16 amino acids. Germline assignment: CDR1 MNHNY and CDR2 SVGAGI (reference sequence). Deletions cut 2 bases from V and 6 bases from J, with 16 bases between.

This clone was seen only a few times. The chain links TRBV5-8 to TRBJ1-2; 8 bases match TRBD1. The CDR3 has 14 residues. The V gene's germline CDR1 is SGHTS and CDR2 YDEGEE. The trim removed 1 base at V and 6 bases at J, leaving 5 bases unmatched. The CDR3 loop is CASSLRDRKHGYTF. The CDR3 region has the DNA TGTGCCAGCAGCTTGAGGGACAGGAAACATGGCTACACCTTC.

The rearrangement joins TRBV3-1 (or the pseudogene TRBV3-2) to TRBJ1-2; unclear D gene. The CDR3 is 15 amino acids. Germline assignment: CDR1 LGHDT and CDR2 YNNKEL (reference sequence). Trimming took 0 bases from V and 4 from J, leaving 12 bases between them. The CDR3 protein is CASSQEVGRGYGYTF. CDR3 DNA: TGTGCCAGCAGCCAAGAGGTCGGCCGCGGCTATGGCTACACCTTC.

This chain uses TRBV9 with TRBJ1-2; D perhaps matches TRBD1 (5 bases). V was cut by 0 bases and J by 0 bases, with 15 bases left in between. This CDR3 comprises 17 residues. Germline V gives CDR1 SGDLS, CDR2 YYNGEE. This CDR3 reads CASSVGIQDPSNYGYTF. DNA for the CDR3: TGTGCCAGCAGCGTAGGAATACAGGATCCATCTAACTATGGCTACACCTTC.

The rearrangement links TRBV11-2 to TRBJ1-1; 8 bases match TRBD1. The CDR3 length is 15 residues. Germline loops: CDR1 SGHAT, CDR2 FQNNGV. Trimming at V came to 4 bases and at J to 6 bases, leaving 10 bases not matched to a gene. CDR3 in DNA: TGTGCCAGCAGCTCACGAGGGACAGGACATTCTGAAGCTTTCTTT. This translates into CASSSRGTGHSEAFF.

The DNA of the CDR3 is TGTGCCAGTAGTATCCGGAGGAACACCGGGGAGCTGTTTTTT. Its protein product is CASSIRRNTGELFF. The V gene is TRBV19, the J gene TRBJ2-2, with D unresolved. V lost 3 bases, J lost 1 base, and 6 bases lay in between. Germline loops: CDR1 LNHDA, CDR2 SQIVND (reference sequence). The CDR3 runs 14 residues.

This chain connects TRBV18 to TRBJ2-2; tentatively, D is TRBD2 (5 bases). V lost 3 bases and J lost 4, with 15 bases in between. Germline CDR1 KGHSH, CDR2 LQKENI. The CDR3 loop spans 16 amino acids. The CDR3 protein is CASSPRVPGSTGELFF. For the CDR3, the DNA is TGTGCCAGCTCACCCCGCGTTCCGGGGTCCACCGGGGAGCTGTTTTTT.

The chain links TRBV5-1 to TRBJ2-2; no firm D call. The ends were cut back, 0 bases at V and 4 bases at J, with 10 bases in the middle. There are 15 residues in the CDR3. The germline V gene encodes CDR1 SGHRS and CDR2 YFSETQ. CDR3 sequence: CASSLVQSSTGELFF. DNA of the CDR3: TGCGCCAGCAGCTTGGTACAGTCGAGCACCGGGGAGCTGTTTTTT.

The chain is built from TRBV6-5 and TRBJ2-7, with 7 bases identical to TRBD2. V was pared by 9 bases and J by 3 bases, with 5 bases of the junction left unmatched. CDR3 length equals 12 residues. CDR1 and CDR2 (germline): MNHEY, SVGAGI. The CDR3 reads CARPSGFYEQYV. The CDR3 region has the DNA TGTGCCAGACCTAGCGGATTCTACGAGCAGTACGTC.

This chain uses TRBV5-1 with TRBJ1-5, with D maybe TRBD1 (6 bases). Trimming stripped 5 bases from V and 4 bases from J, with 10 bases between. This CDR3 contains 13 residues. Germline CDR1 is SGHRS and CDR2 is YFSETQ. DNA of the CDR3: TGCGCCAGCAGTTATGGGACAAATCAGCCCCAGCATTTT. It yields the protein CASSYGTNQPQHF.

V is TRBV6-5 and J is TRBJ1-5, with 10 bases matching TRBD1. This CDR3 has 13 residues. With 8 bases clipped from V and 9 bases from J, the junction kept 7 bases outside the gene matches. CDR1 and CDR2 from the germline V gene are MNHEY and SVGAGI. In nucleotides, the CDR3 is TGTGCCAGCGGGGGGGACAGGGGACGGCCCCAGCATTTT. Its translation is CASGGDRGRPQHF.

The rearrangement joins TRBV5-6 to TRBJ1-2; D perhaps matches TRBD1 (5 bases). The germline V gene has CDR1 SGHDT and CDR2 YYEEEE. This CDR3 region has 15 residues. The V end was cut by 4 bases, the J end by 7 bases, with 20 bases between. CDR3 DNA: TGTGCCAGCAGCGTGAGCAGGGATCCTAATCGTGGCTACACCTTC. Its protein is CASSVSRDPNRGYTF.

The chain has TRBV7-2 and TRBJ1-2; D may be TRBD1 (5 bases). CDR1 is SGHTA, CDR2 FQGNSA, per germline. Trimming shortened V by 5 bases and J by 2 bases, and 12 bases separated the two germline ends. The CDR3 extends over 14 amino acids. The CDR3 coding sequence is TGTGCCAGCAGCCCCATGGAGGGGAACTATGGCTACACCTTC. As protein: CASSPMEGNYGYTF.

The rearrangement links TRBV5-1 to TRBJ2-3, with unresolved D. The CDR3 contains 14 residues. The V and J ends lost 4 bases and 0 bases respectively, with 9 bases between them. CDR1 is SGHRS and CDR2 is YFSETQ in the germline V gene. As DNA, the CDR3 is TGCGCCAGCAGCCCTAGACGGAGCACAGATACGCAGTATTTT. The encoded protein is CASSPRRSTDTQYF.

The V and J genes are TRBV19 and TRBJ2-1; the match to TRBD1 covers 11 bases. V shed 3 bases, J shed 8 bases, and the junction held 6 bases outside the gene matches. This CDR3 has 15 residues. Germline V gives CDR1 LNHDA, CDR2 SQIVND (reference sequence). The CDR3 reads CASSILGQGADEQFF. The DNA of the CDR3 is TGTGCCAGTAGTATCCTTGGACAGGGGGCGGATGAGCAGTTCTTC.

The J gene is TRBJ1-1, the V gene TRBV7-3; TRBD1 agrees at 11 bases. The CDR3 sequence is 15 residues long. From germline, CDR1 is SGHTA and CDR2 FQGTGA. Trimming took 5 bases from V and 1 from J; bases not matched to a gene: 3. The CDR3: CASSKDRGPNTEAFF. CDR3 bases: TGTGCCAGCAGCAAGGACAGGGGGCCGAACACTGAAGCTTTCTTT.

This clone came up once. CDR3 amino acids: CASSLAPIPNSGANVLTF. CDR3 bases: TGCGCCAGCAGCTTGGCCCCTATTCCTAACTCTGGGGCCAACGTCCTGACTTTC. The chain links TRBV5-1 to TRBJ2-6; D remains unclear. The ends were cut back, 0 bases at V and 0 bases at J, with 13 bases in the middle. Germline V gene data show CDR1 as SGHRS and CDR2 as YFSETQ. This CDR3 spans 18 amino acids.

This clone has a single count. The V gene is TRBV27, the J gene TRBJ1-2; 9 bases align to TRBD1. V shed 6 bases and J 4 bases; nucleotides not matched to a gene: 6. Germline loops: CDR1 MNHEY, CDR2 SMNVEV (reference sequence). CDR3 length equals 14 residues. This CDR3 reads CASRGTGNAYGYTF. CDR3 sequence (DNA): TGTGCCAGCAGAGGGACAGGGAATGCCTATGGCTACACCTTC.

Remarks on this clone: A junction end diverges from the germline sequence, so it may reflect a read error. The chain carries TRBV6-5 and TRBJ1-3; D might be TRBD1 (5 bases). The V gene's germline CDR1 is MNHEY and CDR2 SVGAGI. The CDR3 loop spans 15 amino acids. The CDR3 nucleotides read TGTGCCAGCAGAGTGGGGGGGACCCTTGGAGACACCATATATTTT. Its protein is CASRVGGTLGDTIYF.

The chain combines TRBV24-1 with TRBJ1-5, with D unresolved. CDR3 length: 13 residues. V lost 9 bases to trimming and J lost 3 bases, with 11 bases between them. Germline CDR1 KGHDR, CDR2 SFDVKD. The CDR3 region is CATSRQANQPQHF. The CDR3 bases are TGTGCCACCTCCAGACAAGCCAATCAGCCCCAGCATTTT.

The V gene is TRBV19, the J gene TRBJ1-4; TRBD1 is a possible D gene (6 bases). Deletions cut 6 bases from V and 0 bases from J, with 14 bases between. Germline V gene sequence: CDR1 LNHDA, CDR2 SQIVND (reference sequence). This CDR3 has 16 residues. CDR3 nucleotide sequence: TGTGCCAGTAGATTCAGGACAGCCACAACTAATGAAAAACTGTTTTTT. The encoded protein is CASRFRTATTNEKLFF.

This sequence joins TRBV12-5 and TRBJ2-1, with 7 positions matching TRBD1. The junction had 12 bases not matched to a gene; V was cut back by 3 bases and J by 7 bases. The CDR3 is made up of 16 amino acids. The germline V gene encodes CDR1 LGHNT and CDR2 FRNRAP. DNA of the CDR3: TGTGCTAGTGGTTTAAAGCCAGGGGGAGTGACAAATGAGCAGTTCTTC. This codes for CASGLKPGGVTNEQFF.

This chain uses TRBV19 with TRBJ1-6, with D maybe TRBD1 (5 bases). This CDR3 region has 19 residues. The germline V gene has CDR1 LNHDA and CDR2 SQIVND (reference sequence). V gave up 1 base and J gave up 0 bases, with 16 bases separating them. CDR3 residues: CASSIAGTGLSSYNSPLHF. The DNA for the CDR3 is TGTGCCAGTAGTATAGCCGGGACTGGGCTTAGCTCCTATAATTCACCCCTCCACTTT.

The gene calls are TRBV12-3 or TRBV12-4 and TRBJ1-1, with 7 nucleotides matching TRBD1. The CDR3 consists of 13 residues. V dropped 3 bases and J dropped 5; count of bases not matched to a gene: 3. The CDR3 nucleotides read TGTGCCAGCAGTTTCGAGACAGGGACTGAAGCTTTCTTT. This sequence encodes CASSFETGTEAFF.